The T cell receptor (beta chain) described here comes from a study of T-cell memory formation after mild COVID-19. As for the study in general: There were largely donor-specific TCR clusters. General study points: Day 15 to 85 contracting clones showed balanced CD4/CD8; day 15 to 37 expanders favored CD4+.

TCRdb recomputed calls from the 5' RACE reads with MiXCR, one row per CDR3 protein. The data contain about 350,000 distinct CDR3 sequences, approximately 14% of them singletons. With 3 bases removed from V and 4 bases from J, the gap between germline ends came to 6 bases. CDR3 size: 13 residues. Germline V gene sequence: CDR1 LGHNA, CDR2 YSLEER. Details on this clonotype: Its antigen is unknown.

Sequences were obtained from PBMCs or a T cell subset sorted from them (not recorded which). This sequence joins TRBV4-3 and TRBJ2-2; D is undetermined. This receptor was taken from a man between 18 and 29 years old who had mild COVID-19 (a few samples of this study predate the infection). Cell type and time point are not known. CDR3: CASSHPSTGELFF. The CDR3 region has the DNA TGCGCCAGCAGCCATCCCTCCACCGGGGAGCTGTTTTTT.